This T cell receptor (beta chain) is drawn from a study of CD8 T cells in Susac syndrome (dated by TCRdb to the late 2010s). Study-level background: The study used repertoire sequencing to test whether antigen drove CD8+ T cell activation and differentiation in Susac syndrome. Clonality of the CD8+ T cell repertoire was compared between 11 to 12 healthy donors, 14 Susac syndrome patients and some 15 multiple sclerosis patients. What the study reported, not specific to this receptor: The study acknowledged that relatively few individuals were included in the TCR sequencing and HLA analysis.

Peripheral blood CD8+ and CD4+ T cells from healthy donors, Susac syndrome patients and multiple sclerosis patients were profiled by high-throughput TCR beta sequencing. Multiple sclerosis controls were treatment-naive patients with stable or active relapsing-remitting disease fulfilling revised McDonald criteria. Bulk CD8+ and CD4+ T cells were purified magnetically by negative isolation, whereas CD8+ TEMRA cells were enriched by FACS. Blood was collected in EDTA tubes and processed within 24 hours, with PBMCs isolated through density gradient centrifugation. PBMCs intended for TCR sequencing were frozen in liquid nitrogen and were later thawed in a 37 degrees C water bath. A purity of at least 90% was achieved for sorted or isolated CD4+, CD8+ and CD8+ TEMRA cells. With respect to this clonotype: What this receptor recognizes is not known. No base-level quality is on record; no much larger clone is a single base apart.

Trimming costs V 6 bases and J 0 bases, and their ends lie 9 bases apart. The CDR1 and CDR2 encoded by the germline V gene are ENHRY and SYGVKD. The CDR3, cysteine through phenylalanine, is 13 amino acids long. The retained sequence is limited to the CDR3, 39 bases, with the frame set at the first base. RNA was extracted using the RNeasy kit, and about 0.45 to 1 ug of the RNA was reverse transcribed with random hexamers. TCR beta CDR3 regions were amplified with the immunoSEQ multiplex PCR assay covering 54 Vbeta and 13 Jbeta segments. PCR amplification bias was corrected using a synthetic template baseline for primer optimization and computational correction. On the authors' methods: Reads were annotated to V, D and J genes per IMGT and analyzed with immunoSEQ Analyzer, keeping only productive sequences. To calculate clonality, Shannon entropy was normalized by log2 of the number of productive unique sequences and then subtracted from one. For each patient and control, public and private clones were evaluated among the 100 most prevalent clones. Clones were defined as Susac-specific if absent from the healthy and MS cohorts, from 1052 published viral clones and from other ImmuneACCESS disease sequences. TCRdb handled the public reads itself, with Q25 trimming in fastp and clone calling in MiXCR, and kept productive beta chains. CDR3 protein sequences are deduplicated, and each keeps its most common genes and DNA. TCRdb assigned the V and J calls; the authors' analysis was not used. This sample holds about 430,000 distinct CDR3 sequences; around 85% were observed only once. Of the sample, roughly 0.11% is held by the ten largest clones.

The sequence was obtained from a human donor with multiple sclerosis. The rearranged segments are TRBV10-3 and TRBJ2-7; possibly the D gene is TRBD1, per 6 matching bases. Sequences were obtained from CD8+ T cells from PBMCs. The DNA sequence is given as TGTGCCATCAGGGGGGACACCTCCTACGAGCAGTACTTC. Its product reads: CAIRGDTSYEQYF.